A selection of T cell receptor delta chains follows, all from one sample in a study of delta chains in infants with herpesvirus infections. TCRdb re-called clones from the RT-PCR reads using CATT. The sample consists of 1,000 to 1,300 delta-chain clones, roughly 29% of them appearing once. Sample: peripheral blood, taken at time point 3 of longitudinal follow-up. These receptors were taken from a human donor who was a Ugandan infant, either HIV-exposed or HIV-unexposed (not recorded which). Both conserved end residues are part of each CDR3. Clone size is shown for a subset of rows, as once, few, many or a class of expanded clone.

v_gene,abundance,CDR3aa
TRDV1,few,CALGHGWGITRLTAQLFF
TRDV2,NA,CACDPWGGTDKLIF
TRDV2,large,CACDTLGDTQKGYTDKLIF
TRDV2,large,CACDTGELGEPRDTRQMFF
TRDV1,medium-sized,CALGLTELPTGGLGKLIF
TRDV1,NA,CALGEISVSRNYWGSWAPSKLIF
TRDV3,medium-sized,CAFSLDTDKLIF
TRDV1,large,CALGPPPLIWGIRVTDKLIF
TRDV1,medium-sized,CALGELGPLWTDKLIF
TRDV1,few,CALGEPFPTATDKLIF
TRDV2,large,CACDTFGGGGSSSWDTRQMFF
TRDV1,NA,CALGTRGLPLHYWGIRSDKLIF
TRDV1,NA,CALGESSGGPKWLGGSWGSDKLIF
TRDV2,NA,CACDTLLLGDTYTDKLIF
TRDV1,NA,CALGEPRESPIMWGFTDKLIF
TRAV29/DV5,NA,CAALVLLGEEGATDKLIF
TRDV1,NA,CALGELRDGYWGKYTDKLIF
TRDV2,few,CACDTGELGEPRDTDKLIF
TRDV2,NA,CACDTVGVGMRPAPDKLIF
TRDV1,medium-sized,CALGYRGYAYTDKLIF
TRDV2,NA,CACDTVGGIRPWDTRQMFF
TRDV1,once,CALGELFPGYWYDKLIF
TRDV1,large,CALGEGESYWWGIQWGTAQLFF
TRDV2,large,CACDILGDTWDTRQMFF
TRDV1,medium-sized,CALGELDGIDLPPYWGILTTDKLIF
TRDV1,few,CALGERQAFRGAGEAQLFF
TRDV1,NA,CALGELSLPWSSPLAFKLIF
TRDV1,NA,CALGEFCPWGIMGDTRSTDKLIF
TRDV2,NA,CACDTVGGGSWDTRQMFF
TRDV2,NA,CACDPLGDPDKLIF
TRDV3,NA,CAFSWGYADKLIF
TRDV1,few,CALGELQTNLPPFGDTGYTDKLIF
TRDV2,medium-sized,CACDTYWGIRGDKLIF
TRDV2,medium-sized,CACDSVLGDSSWDTRQMFF
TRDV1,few,CALGTPRPGWGSYTDKLIF
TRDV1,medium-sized,CALGERSYCPRMYSWDTRQMFF
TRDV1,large,CALGPRHVWWGIREDKLIF
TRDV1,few,CALGAPHRPSYLYWGIQVDKLIF
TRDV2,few,CACDVLGASTDKLIF
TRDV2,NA,CACDDVTLSDKLIF
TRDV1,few,CALGSRFPPWSPRGLIF
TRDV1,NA,CALGDKTFPRYWGCPYTDKLIF
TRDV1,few,CALGDTDFLTWGIPYTDKLIF
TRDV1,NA,CALGEPPILWGILCNKLIF
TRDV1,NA,CALGLIGLPTRWGGRGTDKLIF
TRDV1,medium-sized,CALGDVATFGGAGVRLIF
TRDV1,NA,CALGGSSRVCAWGKVLIF
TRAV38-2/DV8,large,CAYRLPSITARTDKLIF
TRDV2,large,CACDTVLGDSSWDTRQMFF
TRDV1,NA,CALGELVGDTPGDKLIF
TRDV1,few,CALGDPTGLLTLYWGILPDKLIF
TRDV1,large,CALGERGGPSCTGSRTPLIF
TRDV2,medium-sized,CACDTVGGYPTDKLIF
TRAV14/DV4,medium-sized,CALSLTGGLRYTDKLIF
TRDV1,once,CALGVPTYAGGGIQLPIYTDKLIF
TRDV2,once,CACDTVDSSSWDTRQMFF
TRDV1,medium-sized,CALGELGLRGAGGRYTDKLIF